This T cell receptor beta chain was sequenced during a study of cytomegalovirus exposure and HLA in healthy donors. 13 Jbeta primers and 60 Vbeta primers were used for the PCR. Only in-frame clones appear in the TCRdb table, and some are missing; sequencing was by immunoSEQ multiplex PCR. Among 100,000 or so clones listed, 65% to 85% were seen once. The J segment lost 2 bases and the V segment lost 6 bases, leaving 9 bases of the junction unmatched. The V gene's germline CDR1 is MNHNY and CDR2 SVGAGI (reference sequence). The CDR3 extends over 16 amino acids. The receptor was derived from a man between 18 and 35 years old in good health and CMV-seronegative. The rearrangement links TRBV6-6 to TRBJ2-2; TRBD1 agrees at 7 bases. Input material: PBMCs. In nucleotides, the CDR3 is TGTGCCAGCAGAATCCGACAGGGCGTTAACACCGGGGAGCTGTTTTTT. It specifies CASRIRQGVNTGELFF.